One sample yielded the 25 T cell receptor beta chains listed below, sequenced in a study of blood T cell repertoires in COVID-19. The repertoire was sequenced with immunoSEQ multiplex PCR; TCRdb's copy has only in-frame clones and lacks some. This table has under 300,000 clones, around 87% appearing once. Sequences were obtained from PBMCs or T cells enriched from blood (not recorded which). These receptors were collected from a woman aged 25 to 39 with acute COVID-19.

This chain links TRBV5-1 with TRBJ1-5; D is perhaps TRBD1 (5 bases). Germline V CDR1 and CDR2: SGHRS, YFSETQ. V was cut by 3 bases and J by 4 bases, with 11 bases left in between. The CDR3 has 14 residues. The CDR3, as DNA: TGCGCCAGCAGCTCCGGCGGGGGGAATCAGCCCCAGCATTTT. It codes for CASSSGGGNQPQHF.

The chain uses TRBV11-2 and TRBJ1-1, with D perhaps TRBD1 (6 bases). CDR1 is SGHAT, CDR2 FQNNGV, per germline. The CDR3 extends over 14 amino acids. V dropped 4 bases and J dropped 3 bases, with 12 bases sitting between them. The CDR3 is CASSSYRAYTEAFF. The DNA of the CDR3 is TGTGCCAGCAGCTCCTACAGGGCGTACACTGAAGCTTTCTTT.

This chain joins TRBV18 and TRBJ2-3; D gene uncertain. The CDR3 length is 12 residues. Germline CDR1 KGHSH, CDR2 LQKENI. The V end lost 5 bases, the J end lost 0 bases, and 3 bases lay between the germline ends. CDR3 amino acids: CASSSSTDTQYF. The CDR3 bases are TGTGCCAGCTCATCTAGCACAGATACGCAGTATTTT. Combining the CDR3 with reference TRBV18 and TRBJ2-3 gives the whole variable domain NAGVMQNPRHLVRRRGQEARLRCSPMKGHSHVYWYRQLPEEGLKFMVYLQKENIIDESGMPKERFSAEFPKEGPSILRIQQVVRGDSAAYFCASSSSTDTQYFGPGTRLTVL.

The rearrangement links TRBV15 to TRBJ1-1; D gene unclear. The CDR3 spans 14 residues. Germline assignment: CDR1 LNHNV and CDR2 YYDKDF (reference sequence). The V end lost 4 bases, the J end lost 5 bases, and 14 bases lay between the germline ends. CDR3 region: CATSKDRTGTEAFF. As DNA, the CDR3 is TGTGCCACCAGCAAAGACCGTACGGGGACTGAAGCTTTCTTT.

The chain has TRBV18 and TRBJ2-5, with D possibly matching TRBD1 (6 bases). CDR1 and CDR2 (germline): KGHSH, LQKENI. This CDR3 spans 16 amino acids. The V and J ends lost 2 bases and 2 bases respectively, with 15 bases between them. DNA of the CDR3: TGTGCCAGCTCACCATCGCGGACAGCGATGCAAGAGACCCAGTACTTC. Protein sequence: CASSPSRTAMQETQYF.

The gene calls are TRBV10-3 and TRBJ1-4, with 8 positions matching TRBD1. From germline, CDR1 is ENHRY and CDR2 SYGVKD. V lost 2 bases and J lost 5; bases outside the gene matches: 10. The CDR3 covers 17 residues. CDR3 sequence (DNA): TGTGCCATCAGTGAGGGCCAGGACAGGGTCGGGAATGAAAAACTGTTTTTT. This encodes CAISEGQDRVGNEKLFF.

CDR3 amino acids: CASSKRGDRTYGYTF. The CDR3 DNA reads as TGTGCCAGCAGTAAACGGGGCGACAGGACCTATGGCTACACCTTC. The genes are TRBV6-5 and TRBJ1-2, with D possibly matching TRBD1 (6 bases). Trimming took 5 bases from V and 4 from J, leaving 17 bases between them. CDR1 is MNHEY, CDR2 SVGAGI, per germline. The CDR3 extends over 15 amino acids.

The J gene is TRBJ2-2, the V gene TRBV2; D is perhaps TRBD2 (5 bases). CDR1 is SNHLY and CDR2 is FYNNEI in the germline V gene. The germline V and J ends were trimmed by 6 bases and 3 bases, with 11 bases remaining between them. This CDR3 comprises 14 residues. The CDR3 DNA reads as TGTGCCAGCAGGGGCCCGAGGGACACCGGGGAGCTGTTTTTT. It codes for CASRGPRDTGELFF.

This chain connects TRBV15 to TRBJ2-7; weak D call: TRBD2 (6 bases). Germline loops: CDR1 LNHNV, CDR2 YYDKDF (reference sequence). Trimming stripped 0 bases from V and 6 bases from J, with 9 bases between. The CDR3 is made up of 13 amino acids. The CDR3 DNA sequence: TGTGCCACCAGCAGAGATCTCGGGAGCGAGCAGTACTTC. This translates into CATSRDLGSEQYF.

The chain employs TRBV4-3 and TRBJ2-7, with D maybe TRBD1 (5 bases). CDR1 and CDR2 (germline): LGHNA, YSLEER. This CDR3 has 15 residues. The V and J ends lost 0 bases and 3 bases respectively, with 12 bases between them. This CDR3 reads CASSQDRKGNYEQYF. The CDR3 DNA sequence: TGCGCCAGCAGCCAAGATAGGAAGGGGAACTACGAGCAGTACTTC.

The CDR3 nucleotides are TGTGCCAGCAGACAGCCTAATCAGCCCCAGCATTTT. It translates to CASRQPNQPQHF. This rearrangement joins TRBV2 to TRBJ1-5; D gene ambiguous. Trimming took 6 bases from V and 4 from J, leaving 7 bases between them. The germline V gene has CDR1 SNHLY and CDR2 FYNNEI. The CDR3 sequence is 12 residues long.

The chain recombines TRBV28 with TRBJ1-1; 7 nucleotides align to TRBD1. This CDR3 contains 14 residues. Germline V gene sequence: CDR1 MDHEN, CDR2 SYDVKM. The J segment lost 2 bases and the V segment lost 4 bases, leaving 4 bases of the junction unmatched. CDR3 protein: CASSWTGSNTEAFF. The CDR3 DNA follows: TGTGCCAGCAGTTGGACAGGATCTAACACTGAAGCTTTCTTT.

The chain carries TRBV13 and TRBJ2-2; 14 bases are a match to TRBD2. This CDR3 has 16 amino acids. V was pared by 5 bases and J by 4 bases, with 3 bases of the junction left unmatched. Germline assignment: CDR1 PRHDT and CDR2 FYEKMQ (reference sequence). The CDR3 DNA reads TGTGCCAGCAGCCTGGGACTAGCGGGGGTCACCGGGGAGCTGTTTTTT. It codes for CASSLGLAGVTGELFF.

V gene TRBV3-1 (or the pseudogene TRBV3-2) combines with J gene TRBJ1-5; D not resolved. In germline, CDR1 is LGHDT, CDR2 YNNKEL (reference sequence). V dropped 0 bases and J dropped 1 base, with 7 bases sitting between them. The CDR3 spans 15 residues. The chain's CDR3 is CASSQDPGSNQPQHF. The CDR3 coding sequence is TGTGCCAGCAGCCAAGATCCGGGAAGCAATCAGCCCCAGCATTTT.

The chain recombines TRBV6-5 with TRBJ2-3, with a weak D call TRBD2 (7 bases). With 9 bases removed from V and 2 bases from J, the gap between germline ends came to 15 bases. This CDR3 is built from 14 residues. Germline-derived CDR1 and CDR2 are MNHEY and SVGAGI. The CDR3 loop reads CASRGRGNTDTQYF. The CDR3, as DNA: TGTGCCAGTCGGGGGCGGGGGAACACAGATACGCAGTATTTT.

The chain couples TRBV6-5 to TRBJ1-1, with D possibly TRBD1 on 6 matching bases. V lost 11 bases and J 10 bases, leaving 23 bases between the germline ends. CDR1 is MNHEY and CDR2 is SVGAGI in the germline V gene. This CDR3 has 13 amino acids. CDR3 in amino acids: CARPRIVRRGAFF. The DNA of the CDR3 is TGTGCCCGACCCCGGATTGTCCGCAGGGGAGCTTTCTTT.

The CDR3 nucleotides are TGTGCCAGCAATGCAGGGGCTTCCTATGGCTACACCTTC. This sequence encodes CASNAGASYGYTF. This chain joins TRBV12-3 or TRBV12-4 and TRBJ1-2; maybe TRBD1 (6 bases). CDR3 length: 13 residues. Trimming removed 7 bases from V and 4 bases from J, with 13 bases in between.

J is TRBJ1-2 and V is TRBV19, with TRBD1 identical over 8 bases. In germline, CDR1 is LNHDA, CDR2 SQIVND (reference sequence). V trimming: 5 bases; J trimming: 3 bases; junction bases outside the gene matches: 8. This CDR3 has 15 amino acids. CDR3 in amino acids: CASSAQGAYHYGYTF. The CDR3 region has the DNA TGTGCCAGTAGTGCCCAGGGGGCATACCACTATGGCTACACCTTC.

The CDR3 DNA follows: TGTGCCAGTAGTATCAGGCGGGAGTCGTACAATGAGCAGTTCTTC. Translation: CASSIRRESYNEQFF. The chain employs TRBV19 and TRBJ2-1; the match to TRBD2 covers 7 bases. Germline V CDR1 and CDR2: LNHDA, SQIVND (reference sequence). V lost 3 bases and J lost 4; bases outside the gene matches: 6. The CDR3 sequence is 15 residues long.

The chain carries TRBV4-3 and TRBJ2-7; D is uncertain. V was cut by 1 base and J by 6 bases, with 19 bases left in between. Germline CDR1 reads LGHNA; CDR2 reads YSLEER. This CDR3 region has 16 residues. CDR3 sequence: CASSQALVSVRGEQYF. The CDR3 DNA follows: TGCGCCAGCAGCCAAGCCCTGGTGTCAGTTAGAGGCGAGCAGTACTTC.

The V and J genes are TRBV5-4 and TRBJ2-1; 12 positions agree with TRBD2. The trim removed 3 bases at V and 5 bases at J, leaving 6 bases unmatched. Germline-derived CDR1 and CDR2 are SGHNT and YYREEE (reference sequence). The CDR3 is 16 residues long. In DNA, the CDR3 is TGTGCCAGCAGCTCCCCACTAGCGGGAGGTAACAATGAGCAGTTCTTC. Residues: CASSSPLAGGNNEQFF. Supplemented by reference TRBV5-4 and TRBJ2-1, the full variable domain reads ETGVTQSPTHLIKTRGQQVTLRCSSQSGHNTVSWYQQALGQGPQFIFQYYREEENGRGNFPPRFSGLQFPNYSSELNVNALELDDSALYLCASSSPLAGGNNEQFFGPGTRLTVL.

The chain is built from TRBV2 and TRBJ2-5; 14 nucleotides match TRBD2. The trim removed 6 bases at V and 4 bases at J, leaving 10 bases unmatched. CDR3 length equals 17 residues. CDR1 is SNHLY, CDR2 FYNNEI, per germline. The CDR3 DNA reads TGTGCCAGCAGGCAGACTAGCGGGGGGGCTAATGGAGAGACCCAGTACTTC. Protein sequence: CASRQTSGGANGETQYF.

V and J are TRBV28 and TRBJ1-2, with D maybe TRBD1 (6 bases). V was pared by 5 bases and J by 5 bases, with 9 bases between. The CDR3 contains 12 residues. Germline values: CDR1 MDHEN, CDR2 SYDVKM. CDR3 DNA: TGTGCCAGCAGTACAGGGTATTATGGCTACACCTTC. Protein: CASSTGYYGYTF.

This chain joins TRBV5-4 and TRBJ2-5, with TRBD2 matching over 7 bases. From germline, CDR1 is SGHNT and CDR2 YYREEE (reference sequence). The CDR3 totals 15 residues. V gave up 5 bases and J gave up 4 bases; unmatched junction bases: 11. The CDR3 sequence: CASRPGLTTRETQYF. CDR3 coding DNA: TGTGCCAGCAGACCGGGACTAACGACCAGAGAGACCCAGTACTTC.

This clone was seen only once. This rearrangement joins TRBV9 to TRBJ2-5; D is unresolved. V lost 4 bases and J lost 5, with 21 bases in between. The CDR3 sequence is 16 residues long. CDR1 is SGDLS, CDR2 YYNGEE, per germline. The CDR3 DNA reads TGTGCCAGCAGCCCCAGAGGTAGTTCGGCCGGGGAGACCCAGTACTTC. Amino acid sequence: CASSPRGSSAGETQYF.